This TCR beta chain emerged from a study of response to subunit inactivated influenza vaccine. TCRdb re-analysed the RT-PCR reads in MiXCR, keeping a single row per CDR3 protein. Of roughly 780,000 distinct CDR3 sequences listed, approximately 17% are singletons. Looked up from germline, CDR1 is SEHNR and CDR2 is FQNEAQ (reference sequence). This CDR3 region has 15 residues. Trimming took 1 base from V and 5 from J, leaving 14 bases between them. This TCR was recovered from a middle-aged man who received an inactivated influenza vaccine. The chain has TRBV7-9 and TRBJ1-2; weak D call: TRBD1 (5 bases). This specimen was PBMCs from blood, taken 5 days after vaccination. CDR3 loop: CASSLGRSRVYGYTF. The CDR3 DNA is TGTGCCAGCAGCTTAGGTCGGAGCAGGGTTTATGGCTACACCTTC.